These 8 T cell receptor beta chains share one sample of origin, sequenced in a study of spatial heterogeneity in lung cancer. Study conclusions and caveats: Tumoral mutation counts were tracked by counts of expanded intratumoral alpha and beta TCRs.

TCRdb reprocessed the 5' RACE reads with MiXCR, giving one entry per CDR3 protein. This repertoire shows over 9,000 distinct CDR3 sequences, less than 15% found once; its top ten account for around 15%. No antigen has been assigned to these receptors. Time point: sample taken at primary tumor resection. The sample consisted of lung tumor tissue, taken at surgery. The receptors here all came from a male donor with early-stage non-small cell lung cancer.

This clonotype was seen many times. The chain recombines TRBV18 with TRBJ2-7; D not resolved. The CDR3 length is 16 residues. Germline V gene sequence: CDR1 KGHSH, CDR2 LQKENI. The ends were cut back, 2 bases at V and 0 bases at J, with 14 bases in the middle. The CDR3 DNA reads TGTGCCAGCTCACCATTCTCGACGGAGCTCTCCTACGAGCAGTACTTC. Residues: CASSPFSTELSYEQYF.

This clonotype was detected a few times. V is TRBV4-3 and J is TRBJ2-1; D is unresolved. Germline assignment: CDR1 LGHNA and CDR2 YSLEER. V was pared by 0 bases and J by 0 bases, with 12 bases between. The CDR3 covers 17 residues. The CDR3 region has the DNA TGCGCCAGCAGCCAAGATTTCAAGCAGAGCTCCTACAATGAGCAGTTCTTC. As protein: CASSQDFKQSSYNEQFF.

This clonotype was counted a few times. The rearrangement links TRBV7-8 to TRBJ1-1, with a tentative D call TRBD1 (6 bases). In germline, CDR1 is SGHVS, CDR2 FQNEAQ. The length of the CDR3 is 16 residues. V lost 1 base to trimming and J lost 4 bases, with 16 bases between them. The CDR3 region has the DNA TGTGCCAGCAGCTTAGGTGTGGGGGCGCGAGTCACTGAAGCTTTCTTT. It yields the protein CASSLGVGARVTEAFF.

The CDR3 nucleotides read TGCAGTGCTAGAGATGGACGGTTGAACACTGAAGCTTTCTTT. Amino acids: CSARDGRLNTEAFF. V gene TRBV20-1 combines with J gene TRBJ1-1; D gene unclear. The CDR3 is 14 amino acids. Germline CDR1 DFQATT, CDR2 SNEGSKA (reference sequence). Trimming stripped 0 bases from V and 0 bases from J, with 8 bases between.

To note about this clonotype: A read error may account for a junction end that differs from germline. The gene calls are TRBV3-1 and TRBJ2-6; maybe TRBD1 (6 bases). Germline CDR1 and CDR2: LGHDT and YNNKEL (reference sequence). The CDR3 extends over 16 amino acids. The CDR3 here is CACSGQQPAGANVLTF. CDR3 coding DNA: TGTGCCTGCAGCGGACAGCAGCCCGCTGGGGCCAACGTCCTGACTTTC.

This chain connects TRBV7-6 to TRBJ1-1; D perhaps matches TRBD1 (6 bases). The CDR3 length is 14 residues. V was pared by 5 bases and J by 1 base, with 11 bases between. Germline values: CDR1 SGHVS, CDR2 FNYEAQ. The CDR3 DNA reads as TGTGCCAGCAGCCCAGGACAGTCGAACACTGAAGCTTTCTTT. This sequence encodes CASSPGQSNTEAFF. The variable domain in full, completed from reference TRBV7-6 and TRBJ1-1, reads GAGVSQSPRYKVTKRGQDVALRCDPISGHVSLYWYRQALGQGPEFLTYFNYEAQQDKSGLPNDRFSAERPEGSISTLTIQRTEQRDSAMYRCASSPGQSNTEAFFGQGTRLTVV.

The sample holds many counts of this clonotype. The chain links TRBV7-9 to TRBJ1-5; TRBD1 matches 8 bases. This CDR3 has 13 residues. Germline V gene lookup returns CDR1 SEHNR and CDR2 FQNEAQ (reference sequence). J lost 7 bases, V lost 1 base, and 0 bases had no gene match. The CDR3 is CASSLGTGQPQHF. CDR3 sequence (DNA): TGTGCCAGCAGCTTAGGGACAGGGCAGCCCCAGCATTTT.

There are many counts of this clonotype. V is TRBV5-1 and J is TRBJ2-2, with D tentatively TRBD2 (6 bases). CDR1 SGHRS and CDR2 YFSETQ come from the germline V gene. CDR3 length equals 14 residues. Trimming removed 4 bases from V and 0 bases from J, with 7 bases in between. CDR3 protein: CASSRDSNTGELFF. For the CDR3, the DNA is TGCGCCAGCAGCCGGGACTCGAACACCGGGGAGCTGTTTTTT.